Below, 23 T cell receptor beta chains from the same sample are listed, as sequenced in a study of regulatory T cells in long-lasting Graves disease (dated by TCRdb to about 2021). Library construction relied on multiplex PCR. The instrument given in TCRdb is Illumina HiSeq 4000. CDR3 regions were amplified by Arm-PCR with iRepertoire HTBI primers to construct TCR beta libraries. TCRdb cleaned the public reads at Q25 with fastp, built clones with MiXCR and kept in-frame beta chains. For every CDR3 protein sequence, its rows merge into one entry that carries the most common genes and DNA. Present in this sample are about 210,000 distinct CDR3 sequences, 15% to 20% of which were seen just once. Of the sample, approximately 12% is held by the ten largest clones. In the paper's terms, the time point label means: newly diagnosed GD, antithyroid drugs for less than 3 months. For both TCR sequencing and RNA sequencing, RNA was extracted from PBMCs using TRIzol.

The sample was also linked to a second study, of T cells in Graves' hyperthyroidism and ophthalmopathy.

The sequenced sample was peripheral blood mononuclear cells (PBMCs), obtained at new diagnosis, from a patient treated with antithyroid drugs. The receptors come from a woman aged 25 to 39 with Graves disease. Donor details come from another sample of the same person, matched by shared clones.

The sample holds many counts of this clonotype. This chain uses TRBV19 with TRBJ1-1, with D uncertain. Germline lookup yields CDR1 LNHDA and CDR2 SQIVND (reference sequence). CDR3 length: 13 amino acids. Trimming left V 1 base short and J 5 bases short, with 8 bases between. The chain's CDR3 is CASSIAEGTEAFF. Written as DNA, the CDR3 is TGTGCCAGTAGTATAGCGGAAGGAACTGAAGCTTTCTTT.

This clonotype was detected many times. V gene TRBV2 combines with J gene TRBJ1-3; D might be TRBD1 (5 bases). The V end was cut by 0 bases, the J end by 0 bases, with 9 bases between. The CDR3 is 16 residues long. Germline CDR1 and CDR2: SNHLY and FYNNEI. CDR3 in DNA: TGTGCCAGCAGTGAAGCAGGGGTCGTCTCTGGAAACACCATATATTTT. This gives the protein CASSEAGVVSGNTIYF.

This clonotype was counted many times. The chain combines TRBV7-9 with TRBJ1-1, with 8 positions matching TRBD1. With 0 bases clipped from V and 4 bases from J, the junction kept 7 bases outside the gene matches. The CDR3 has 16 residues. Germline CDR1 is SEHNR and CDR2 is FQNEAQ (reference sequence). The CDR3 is CASSLAQGASGTEAFF. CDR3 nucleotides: TGTGCCAGCAGCTTAGCTCAGGGGGCATCAGGCACTGAAGCTTTCTTT.

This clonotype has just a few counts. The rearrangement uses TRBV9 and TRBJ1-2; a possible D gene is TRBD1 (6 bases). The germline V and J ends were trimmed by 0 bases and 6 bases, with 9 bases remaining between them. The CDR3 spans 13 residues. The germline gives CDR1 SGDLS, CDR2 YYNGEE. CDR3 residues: CASSVVGGDGYTF. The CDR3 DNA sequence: TGTGCCAGCAGCGTAGTAGGGGGGGATGGCTACACCTTC.

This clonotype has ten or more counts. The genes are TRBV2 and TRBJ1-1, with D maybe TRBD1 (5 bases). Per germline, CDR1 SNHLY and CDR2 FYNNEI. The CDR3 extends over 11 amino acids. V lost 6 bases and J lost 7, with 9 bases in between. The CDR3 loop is CASSLGVEAFF. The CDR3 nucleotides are TGTGCCAGCAGCTTAGGGGTTGAAGCTTTCTTT.

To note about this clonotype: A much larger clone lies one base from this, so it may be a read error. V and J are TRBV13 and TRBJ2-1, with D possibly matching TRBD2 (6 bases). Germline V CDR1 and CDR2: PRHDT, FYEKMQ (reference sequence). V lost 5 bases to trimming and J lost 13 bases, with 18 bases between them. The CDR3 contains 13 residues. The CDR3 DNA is TGTGCCAGCAGCCCCGGACTATCGGGAGACCAGTTCTTC. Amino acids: CASSPGLSGDQFF. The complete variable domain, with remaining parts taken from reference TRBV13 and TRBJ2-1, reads AAGVIQSPRHLIKEKRETATLKCYPIPRHDTVYWYQQGPGQDPQFLISFYEKMQSDKGSIPDRFSAQQFSDYHSELNMSSLELGDSALYFCASSPGLSGDQFFGPGTRLTVL.

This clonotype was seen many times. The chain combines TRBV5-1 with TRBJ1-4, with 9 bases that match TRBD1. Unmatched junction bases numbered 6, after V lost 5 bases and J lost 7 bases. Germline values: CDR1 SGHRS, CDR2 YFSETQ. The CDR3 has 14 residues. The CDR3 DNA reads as TGCGCCAGCAGATCCGGGACAGGGACTGAAAAACTGTTTTTT. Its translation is CASRSGTGTEKLFF.

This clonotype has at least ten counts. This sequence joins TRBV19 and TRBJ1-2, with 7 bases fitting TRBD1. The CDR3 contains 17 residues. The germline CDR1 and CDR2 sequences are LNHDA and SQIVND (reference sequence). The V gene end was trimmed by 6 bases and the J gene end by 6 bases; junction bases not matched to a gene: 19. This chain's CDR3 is CASRGTARLLGSHGYTF. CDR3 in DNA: TGTGCCAGTAGAGGGACAGCGCGGCTCCTCGGGTCCCATGGCTACACCTTC.

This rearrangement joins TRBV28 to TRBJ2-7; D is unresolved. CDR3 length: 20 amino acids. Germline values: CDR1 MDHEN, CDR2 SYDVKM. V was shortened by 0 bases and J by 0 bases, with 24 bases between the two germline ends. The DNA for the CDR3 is TGTGCCAGCAGTTTATGGGGAATTCCCGGGTCCAACCTTAACTCCTACGAGCAGTACTTC. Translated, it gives CASSLWGIPGSNLNSYEQYF.

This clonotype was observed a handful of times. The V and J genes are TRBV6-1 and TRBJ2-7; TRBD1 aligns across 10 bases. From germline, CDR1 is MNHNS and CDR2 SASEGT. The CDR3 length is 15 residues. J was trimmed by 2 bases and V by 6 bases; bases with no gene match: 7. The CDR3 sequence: CASRAAGTGAYEQYF. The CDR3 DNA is TGTGCCAGCAGAGCCGCCGGGACAGGGGCCTACGAGCAGTACTTC.

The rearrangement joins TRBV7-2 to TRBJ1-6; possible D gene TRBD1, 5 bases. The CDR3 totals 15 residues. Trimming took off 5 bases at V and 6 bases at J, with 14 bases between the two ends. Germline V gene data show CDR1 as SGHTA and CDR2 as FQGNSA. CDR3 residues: CASSLQTEGNSPLHF. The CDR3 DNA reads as TGTGCCAGCAGCCTCCAGACAGAAGGTAATTCACCCCTCCACTTT.

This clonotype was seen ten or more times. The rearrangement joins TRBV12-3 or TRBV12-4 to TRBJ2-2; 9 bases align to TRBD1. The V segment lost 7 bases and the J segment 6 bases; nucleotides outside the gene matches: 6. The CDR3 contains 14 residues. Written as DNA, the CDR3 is TGTGCCAGCACCTTAGGGACAGGGCCCGGGGAGCTGTTTTTT. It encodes CASTLGTGPGELFF.

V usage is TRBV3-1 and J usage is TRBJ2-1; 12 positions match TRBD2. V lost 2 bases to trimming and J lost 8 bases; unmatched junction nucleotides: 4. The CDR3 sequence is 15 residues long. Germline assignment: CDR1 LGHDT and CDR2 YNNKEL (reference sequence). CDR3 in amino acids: CASSQLAGGNHEQFF. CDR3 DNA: TGTGCCAGCAGCCAACTAGCGGGGGGGAACCATGAGCAGTTCTTC.

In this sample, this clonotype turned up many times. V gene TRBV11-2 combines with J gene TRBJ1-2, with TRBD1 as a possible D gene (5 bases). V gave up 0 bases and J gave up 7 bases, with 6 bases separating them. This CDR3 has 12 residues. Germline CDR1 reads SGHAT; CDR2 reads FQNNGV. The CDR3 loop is CASSLDRVGYTF. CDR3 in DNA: TGTGCCAGCAGCTTAGACAGGGTTGGCTACACCTTC.

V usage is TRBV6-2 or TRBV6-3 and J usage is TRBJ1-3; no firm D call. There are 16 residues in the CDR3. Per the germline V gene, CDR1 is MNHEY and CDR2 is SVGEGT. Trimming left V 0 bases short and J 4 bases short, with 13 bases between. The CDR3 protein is CASSYSRWQRGNTIYF. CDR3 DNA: TGTGCCAGCAGTTACTCGCGGTGGCAGCGAGGAAACACCATATATTTT.

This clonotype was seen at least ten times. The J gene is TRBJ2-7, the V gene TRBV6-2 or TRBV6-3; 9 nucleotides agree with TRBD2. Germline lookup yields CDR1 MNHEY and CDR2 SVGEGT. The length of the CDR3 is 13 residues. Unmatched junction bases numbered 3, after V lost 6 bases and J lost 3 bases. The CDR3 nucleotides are TGTGCCAGCAGGCGGACTAGCGACTACGAGCAGTACTTC. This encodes CASRRTSDYEQYF.

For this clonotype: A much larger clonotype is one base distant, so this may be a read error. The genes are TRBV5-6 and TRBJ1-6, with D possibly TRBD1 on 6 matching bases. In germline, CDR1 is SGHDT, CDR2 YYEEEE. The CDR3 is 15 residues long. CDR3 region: CASEGHPGYNSPLQF. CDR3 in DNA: TGTGCCAGCGAGGGACACCCCGGCTATAATTCACCCCTCCAATTT.

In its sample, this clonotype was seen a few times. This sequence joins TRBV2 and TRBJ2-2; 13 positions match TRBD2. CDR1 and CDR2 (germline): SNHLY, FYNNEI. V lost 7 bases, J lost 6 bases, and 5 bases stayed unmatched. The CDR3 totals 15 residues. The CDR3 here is CASNGLAGVSGELFF. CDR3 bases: TGTGCCAGCAACGGACTAGCGGGAGTCTCCGGGGAGCTGTTTTTT.

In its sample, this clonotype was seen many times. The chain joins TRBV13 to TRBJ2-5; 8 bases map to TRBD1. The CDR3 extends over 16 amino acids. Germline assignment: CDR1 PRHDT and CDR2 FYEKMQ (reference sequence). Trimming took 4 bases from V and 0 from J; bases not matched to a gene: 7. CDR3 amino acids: CASSSRTGRYQETQYF. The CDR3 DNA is TGTGCCAGCAGCTCGCGGACAGGGAGGTACCAAGAGACCCAGTACTTC.

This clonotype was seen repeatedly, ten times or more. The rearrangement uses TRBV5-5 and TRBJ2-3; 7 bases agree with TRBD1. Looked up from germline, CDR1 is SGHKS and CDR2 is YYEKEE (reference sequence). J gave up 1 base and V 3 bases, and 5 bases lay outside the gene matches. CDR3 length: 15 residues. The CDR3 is CASSSRGTGTDTQYF. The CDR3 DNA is TGTGCCAGCAGCTCCCGTGGGACAGGCACAGATACGCAGTATTTT.

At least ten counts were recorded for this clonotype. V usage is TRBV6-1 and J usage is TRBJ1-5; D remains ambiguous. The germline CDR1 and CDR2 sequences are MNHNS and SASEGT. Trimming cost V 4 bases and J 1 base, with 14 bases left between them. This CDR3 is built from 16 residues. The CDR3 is CASSVRRSASNQPQHF. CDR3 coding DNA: TGTGCCAGCAGTGTCCGACGGTCCGCGAGCAATCAGCCCCAGCATTTT.

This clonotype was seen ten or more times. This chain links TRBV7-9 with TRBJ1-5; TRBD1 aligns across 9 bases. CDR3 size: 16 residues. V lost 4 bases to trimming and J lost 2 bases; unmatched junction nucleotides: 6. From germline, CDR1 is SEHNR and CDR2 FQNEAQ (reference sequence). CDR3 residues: CASSSWTGEGNQPQHF. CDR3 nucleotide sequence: TGTGCCAGCAGCTCCTGGACAGGGGAAGGCAATCAGCCCCAGCATTTT.

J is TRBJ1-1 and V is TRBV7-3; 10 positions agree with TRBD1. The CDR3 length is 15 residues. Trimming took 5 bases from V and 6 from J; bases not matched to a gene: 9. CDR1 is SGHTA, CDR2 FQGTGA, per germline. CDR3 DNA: TGTGCCAGCAGCCCCCGGACAGGGGGTTCGGCTGAAGCTTTCTTT. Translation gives CASSPRTGGSAEAFF.